These 7 T cell receptor beta chains were sequenced from one sample in a study of blood T cell repertoires in COVID-19. The table came from immunoSEQ multiplex PCR; TCRdb's copy has only in-frame clones and leaves some out. This sample carries roughly 350,000 clones, 80% to 90% of them seen once, and the ten largest clones take about 6.3%. The specimen was peripheral blood. The receptors shown here come from a woman between 45 and 65 years old with COVID-19, enrolled during active disease.

The count of this clone is one. The V and J genes are TRBV19 and TRBJ2-7, with 7 bases lining up with TRBD2. The J segment lost 1 base and the V segment lost 3 bases, leaving 3 bases of the junction unmatched. The CDR3 extends over 14 amino acids. Germline CDR1 is LNHDA and CDR2 is SQIVND (reference sequence). As DNA, the CDR3 is TGTGCCAGTAGTATGGGGGGGAGGTCCTACGAGCAGTACTTC. Amino acid sequence: CASSMGGRSYEQYF.

The chain is built from TRBV6-5 and TRBJ2-2; TRBD2 matches at 9 bases. This CDR3 has 15 residues. After removal of 7 bases from V and 4 bases from J, the junction contained 7 bases not matched to a gene. Germline V lookup: CDR1 MNHEY, CDR2 SVGAGI. CDR3 region: CASILAGAGTGELFF. The CDR3 DNA follows: TGTGCCAGCATTTTAGCGGGAGCGGGCACCGGGGAGCTGTTTTTT.

V usage is TRBV24-1 and J usage is TRBJ2-1; D remains ambiguous. Germline assignment: CDR1 KGHDR and CDR2 SFDVKD. Deletions cut 4 bases from V and 5 bases from J, with 8 bases between. This CDR3 is 13 amino acids long. Written as DNA, the CDR3 is TGTGCCACCAGTGACCCCCAGAACAATGAGCAGTTCTTC. It encodes CATSDPQNNEQFF.

The CDR3 protein is CASSHSGIREQYF. The CDR3 DNA follows: TGTGCCAGCAGCCATTCGGGTATTCGGGAGCAGTACTTC. The chain links TRBV3-1 (or the pseudogene TRBV3-2) to TRBJ2-7; no firm D call. The germline V gene encodes CDR1 LGHDT and CDR2 YNNKEL (reference sequence). This CDR3 has 13 residues. Deletions cut 3 bases from V and 7 bases from J, with 13 bases between.

The J gene is TRBJ2-7, the V gene TRBV6-2 or TRBV6-3, with 9 bases aligning to TRBD2. Per germline, CDR1 MNHEY and CDR2 SVGEGT. CDR3 length: 15 amino acids. J gave up 6 bases and V 6 bases, and 12 bases lay outside the gene matches. The CDR3 DNA sequence: TGTGCCAGCAGCCCGTTGGGCGCGGGAGGGCCCGAGCAGTACTTC. This gives the protein CASSPLGAGGPEQYF.

The V gene is TRBV7-9, the J gene TRBJ2-7; TRBD1 aligns across 7 bases. The CDR3 contains 15 residues. J was trimmed by 2 bases and V by 5 bases; bases with no gene match: 9. Germline CDR1 is SEHNR and CDR2 is FQNEAQ (reference sequence). The CDR3 DNA follows: TGTGCCAGCAGCCGAACAGGGGCGCTCACCTACGAGCAGTACTTC. Translated, it gives CASSRTGALTYEQYF. Using reference TRBV7-9 and TRBJ2-7 for the parts outside the CDR3, the full variable domain is DTGVSQNPRHKITKRGQNVTFRCDPISEHNRLYWYRQTLGQGPEFLTYFQNEAQLEKSRLLSDRFSAERPKGSFSTLEIQRTEQGDSAMYLCASSRTGALTYEQYFGPGTRLTVT.

The chain couples TRBV30 to TRBJ1-6, with a weak D call TRBD1 (5 bases). The CDR3 covers 12 residues. V shed 4 bases and J shed 7 bases, with 8 bases lying between them. Germline-derived CDR1 and CDR2 are GTSNPN and SVGIG (reference sequence). The CDR3 DNA follows: TGTGCCTGGACTCCAGGGAATTCACCCCTCCACTTT. This codes for CAWTPGNSPLHF.